A selection of T cell receptor beta chains follows, all from one sample in a study of CD8+ T cells in alopecia areata. TCRdb keeps only in-frame clones here, not all; method: immunoSEQ multiplex PCR. Found here are about 150,000 clones, over 80% of them singletons; the top ten hold roughly 15%. This material consisted of CD8+ T cells sorted from blood, taken at week 0. These TCRs come from a human donor with alopecia areata. Each CDR3 is given with its conserved first and last residue. A D gene is named only where the DNA matches it firmly. Expanded clones get a size class; other rows say once, few or many, or leave the size out.

>TRBV4-1|TRBJ1-1|NA|NA
CASSQGTENTEAFF
TGCGCCAGCAGCCAAGGAACAGAGAACACTGAAGCTTTCTTT
>TRBV7-8|TRBJ2-5|once|NA
CASSFYPRGEDQYF
TGTGCCAGCAGCTTCTACCCCAGGGGCGAGGACCAGTACTTC
>TRBV5-1|TRBJ2-1|NA|TRBD1
CASSLGDRGLSYNEQFF
TGCGCCAGCAGCTTGGGCGACAGGGGGCTCTCCTACAATGAGCAGTTCTTC
>TRBV10-3|TRBJ2-7|NA|TRBD2
CAISREDGEQYF
TGTGCCATCAGTCGGGAGGATGGCGAGCAGTACTTC
>TRBV29-1|TRBJ2-1|NA|TRBD1
CSVSTGNSYNEQFF
TGCAGCGTCTCGACAGGGAACTCCTACAATGAGCAGTTCTTC
>TRBV15|TRBJ1-5|NA|NA
CATSRDTFGGQPQHF
TGTGCCACCAGCAGAGATACCTTCGGGGGACAGCCCCAGCATTTT
>TRBV10-3|TRBJ2-7|NA|NA
CAISESRSYEQYF
TGTGCCATCAGTGAGTCAAGATCCTACGAGCAGTACTTC
>TRBV25-1|TRBJ1-2|once|NA
CASSDAGVGCTF
TGTGCCAGCAGTGATGCGGGGGTCGGCTGCACCTTC
>TRBV7-6|TRBJ2-1|NA|NA
CASSLGLGGGAYNEQFF
TGTGCCAGCAGCTTAGGACTAGGGGGGGGAGCCTACAATGAGCAGTTCTTC
>TRBV7-9|TRBJ2-4|NA|TRBD1
CASSPLLLMAGGNIQYF
TGTGCCAGCAGCCCCCTACTCCTAATGGCAGGGGGAAACATTCAGTACTTC
>TRBV5-1|TRBJ1-1|NA|NA
CASRFQMNTEAFF
TGCGCCAGCAGATTCCAGATGAACACTGAAGCTTTCTTT
>TRBV27|TRBJ2-1|NA|NA
CASSFPSTGSSYNEQFF
TGTGCCAGCAGTTTCCCCAGCACAGGCAGCTCCTACAATGAGCAGTTCTTC
>TRBV5-4|TRBJ1-1|NA|TRBD1
CASSGTGGYTEAFF
TGTGCCAGCAGCGGGACAGGGGGCTACACTGAAGCTTTCTTT
>TRBV7-3|TRBJ2-3|NA|TRBD2
CASSNSGGASDTQYF
TGTGCCAGCAGTAATAGCGGGGGGGCCTCAGATACGCAGTATTTT
>TRBV25-1|TRBJ2-3|NA|TRBD2
CASSEWKREFTDTQYF
TGTGCCAGCAGTGAATGGAAGCGGGAGTTCACAGATACGCAGTATTTT
>TRBV9|TRBJ2-3|NA|NA
CASENGEDTQYF
TGTGCCAGCGAGAACGGGGAAGATACGCAGTATTTT
>TRBV7-2|TRBJ2-3|NA|NA
CASSPGVLGRSDTQYF
TGTGCCAGCAGCCCCGGAGTTTTGGGGAGGTCAGATACGCAGTATTTT
>TRBV4-1|TRBJ2-2|few|NA
CASSQDRDVGELFF
TGCGCCAGCAGCCAAGATAGGGACGTCGGGGAGCTGTTTTTT
>TRBV27|TRBJ2-3|NA|NA
CASSFGTLTDTQYF
TGTGCCAGCAGTTTCGGGACTCTCACAGATACGCAGTATTTT
>TRBV25-1|TRBJ1-1|NA|NA
CASSEWAGQKNTEAFF
TGTGCCAGCAGTGAATGGGCGGGACAAAAGAACACTGAAGCTTTCTTT
>TRBV27|TRBJ2-2|NA|NA
CASSPTSLRTGELFF
TGTGCCAGCAGCCCCACTAGCTTACGGACCGGGGAGCTGTTTTTT
>TRBV7-9|TRBJ2-3|NA|NA
CASSYTTDTQYF
TGTGCCAGCAGCTATACCACAGATACGCAGTATTTT